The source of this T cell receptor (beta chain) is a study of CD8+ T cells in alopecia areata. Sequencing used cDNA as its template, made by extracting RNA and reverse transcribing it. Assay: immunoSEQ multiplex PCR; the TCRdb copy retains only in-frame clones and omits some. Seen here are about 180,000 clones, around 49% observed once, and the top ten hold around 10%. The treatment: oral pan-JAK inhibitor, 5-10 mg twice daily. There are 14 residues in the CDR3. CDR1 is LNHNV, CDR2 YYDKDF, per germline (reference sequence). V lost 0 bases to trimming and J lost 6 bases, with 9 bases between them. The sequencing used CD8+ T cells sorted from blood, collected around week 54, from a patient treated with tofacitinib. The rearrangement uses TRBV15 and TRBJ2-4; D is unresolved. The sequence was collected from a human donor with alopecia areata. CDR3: CATSRDQETNIQYF. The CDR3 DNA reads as TGTGCCACCAGCAGAGATCAAGAAACAAACATTCAGTACTTC.